The present TCR beta chain was sequenced within a study of T cells in Graves' hyperthyroidism and ophthalmopathy. Study as a whole: Upon initial diagnosis and before any treatment, peripheral blood was collected. Study-wide findings and caveats: In the analysis, a 13 V-J model separated ophthalmopathy from stable hyperthyroidism. Blood also carried most thyroid clonotypes expanded above 0.001.

The diagnoses drew upon clinical symptoms, serum thyroxine and TRAb, thyroid ultrasound and orbital computed tomography. The table lists this clonotype with a few counts. The antigen remains undetermined. The CDR3 runs 13 residues. Germline V gene data show CDR1 as SGHTA and CDR2 as FQGNSA. Trimming removed 8 bases at V and 3 bases at J, with 14 bases between. RNA transcripts yielded amplified TCR beta CDR3 regions. During a first-round RT-PCR of the TCR CDR3, the HTBI primer set was used. TCRdb independently ran MiXCR on the multiplex PCR reads; one entry per CDR3 protein. This sample has about 840,000 distinct CDR3 sequences; 35% to 45% occur once, and the top ten carry 8.9%.

Input material: blood. This receptor was taken from a man between 18 and 29 years old with Graves' hyperthyroidism. The chain has TRBV7-2 and TRBJ2-7; D not resolved. The CDR3 region is CASSGAQFYEQYF. Written as DNA, the CDR3 is TGTGCCAGCTCCGGTGCACAGTTCTACGAGCAGTACTTC.